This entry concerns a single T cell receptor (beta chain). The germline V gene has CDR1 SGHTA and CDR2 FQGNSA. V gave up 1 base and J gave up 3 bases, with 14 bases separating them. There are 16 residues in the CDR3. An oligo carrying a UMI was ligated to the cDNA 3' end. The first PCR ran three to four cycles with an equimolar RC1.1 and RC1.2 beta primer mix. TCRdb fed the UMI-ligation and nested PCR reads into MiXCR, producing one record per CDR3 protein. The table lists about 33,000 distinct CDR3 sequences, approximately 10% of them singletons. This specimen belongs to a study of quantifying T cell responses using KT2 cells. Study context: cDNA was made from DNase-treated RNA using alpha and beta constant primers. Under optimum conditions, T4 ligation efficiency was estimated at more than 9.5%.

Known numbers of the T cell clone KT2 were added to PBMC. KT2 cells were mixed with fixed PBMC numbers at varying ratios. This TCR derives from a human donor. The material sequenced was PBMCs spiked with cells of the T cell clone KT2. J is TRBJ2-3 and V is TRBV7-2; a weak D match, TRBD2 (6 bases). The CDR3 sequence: CASSLGPGEGTDTQYF. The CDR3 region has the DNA TGTGCCAGCAGCTTAGGTCCGGGAGAGGGAACAGATACGCAGTATTTT.